A single sample gave rise to the 18 T cell receptor beta chains below, sequenced in a study of T cells in tuberculosis. Time point meaning: new active TB diagnosis, blood taken before or within 7 days of starting treatment. The repertoire was sequenced with immunoSEQ multiplex PCR; TCRdb's copy has only in-frame clones and lacks some. The table has roughly 34,000 clones, roughly 93% seen once. Sample: PBMCs, taken at tuberculosis diagnosis. The origin of the receptors is an adult with tuberculosis.

J is TRBJ1-1 and V is TRBV19; D might be TRBD1 (6 bases). Germline CDR1 and CDR2: LNHDA and SQIVND (reference sequence). V was clipped by 5 bases and J by 6 bases, with 10 bases between them. CDR3 size: 12 residues. The CDR3 DNA follows: TGTGCCAGTAGTGCCACAGGGCCTGAAGCTTTCTTT. As protein: CASSATGPEAFF.

The chain links TRBV29-1 to TRBJ2-3, with D possibly being TRBD2 (5 bases). V lost 4 bases and J 0 bases, leaving 5 bases between the germline ends. CDR1 is SQVTM, CDR2 ANQGSEA, per germline. This CDR3 region has 12 residues. Here the CDR3 DNA reads TGCAGCGTTGGGACTAGCACAGATACGCAGTATTTT. Protein: CSVGTSTDTQYF.

The chain carries TRBV7-9 and TRBJ2-5; 11 positions agree with TRBD2. Unmatched junction bases numbered 7, after V lost 2 bases and J lost 2 bases. CDR1 and CDR2 (germline): SEHNR, FQNEAQ (reference sequence). CDR3 length: 17 amino acids. DNA of the CDR3: TGTGCCAGCAGCTTATATCGACTAGCGGGAACGCAAGAGACCCAGTACTTC. Residues: CASSLYRLAGTQETQYF.

This chain links TRBV15 with TRBJ1-5; D might be TRBD1 (5 bases). This CDR3 has 14 amino acids. V lost 6 bases, J lost 4 bases, and 13 bases lay in between. CDR1 and CDR2 (germline): LNHNV, YYDKDF (reference sequence). CDR3 protein: CATRGNRGNQPQHF. CDR3 in DNA: TGTGCCACCAGGGGAAACCGGGGGAATCAGCCCCAGCATTTT.

The J gene is TRBJ2-1, the V gene TRBV5-1, with D possibly TRBD2 on 5 matching bases. The CDR3 runs 13 residues. V was cut by 2 bases and J by 5 bases, with 8 bases left in between. Germline CDR1 reads SGHRS; CDR2 reads YFSETQ. The CDR3 nucleotides read TGCGCCAGCAGCTTCGACGGGGACAATGAGCAGTTCTTC. It specifies CASSFDGDNEQFF.

The chain has TRBV19 and TRBJ1-2, with 7 bases aligning to TRBD1. There are 15 residues in the CDR3. Germline assignment: CDR1 LNHDA and CDR2 SQIVND (reference sequence). Losses at the gene ends were 7 bases for V and 2 bases for J; bases not matched to a gene: 10. The CDR3 loop is CASMMTGTANYGYTF. For the CDR3, the DNA is TGTGCCAGTATGATGACCGGGACAGCAAACTATGGCTACACCTTC.

V and J are TRBV2 and TRBJ1-2; the match to TRBD1 covers 7 bases. The CDR3 is 14 amino acids. With V trimmed by 4 bases and J by 7 bases, 9 bases remained unmatched. Germline V gene lookup returns CDR1 SNHLY and CDR2 FYNNEI. CDR3 coding DNA: TGTGCCAGCAGTGTCGAGACAGGGAATCTTGGCTACACCTTC. As protein: CASSVETGNLGYTF.

V and J are TRBV6-1 and TRBJ1-2, with D possibly TRBD1 on 5 matching bases. The CDR3 has 13 amino acids. Germline values: CDR1 MNHNS, CDR2 SASEGT. Trimming cost V 3 bases and J 8 bases, with 13 bases left between them. The CDR3 loop is CASSEGPSRGYTF. CDR3 coding DNA: TGTGCCAGCAGTGAGGGGCCTTCGAGAGGCTACACCTTC.

J is TRBJ2-7 and V is TRBV6-6; 9 bases map to TRBD1. With 5 bases clipped from V and 6 bases from J, the junction kept 8 bases outside the gene matches. CDR1 and CDR2 (germline): MNHNY, SVGAGI (reference sequence). The CDR3 loop spans 14 amino acids. The chain's CDR3 is CASSQGQGSGEQYF. In DNA form, the CDR3 reads TGTGCCAGCAGTCAAGGACAGGGGAGCGGCGAGCAGTACTTC.

The chain combines TRBV18 with TRBJ2-7, with 16 bases identical to TRBD2. Germline CDR1 KGHSH, CDR2 LQKENI. The trim removed 3 bases at V and 2 bases at J, leaving 1 base unmatched. The CDR3 totals 16 residues. CDR3 sequence: CASSPGLAGGAYEQYF. As DNA, the CDR3 is TGTGCCAGCTCACCGGGACTAGCGGGGGGGGCCTACGAGCAGTACTTC.

The genes are TRBV9 and TRBJ1-2, with D possibly matching TRBD1 (6 bases). The CDR3 has 12 residues. The V end was cut by 3 bases, the J end by 3 bases, with 6 bases between. Germline V CDR1 and CDR2: SGDLS, YYNGEE. For the CDR3, the DNA is TGTGCCAGCAGCGGACAGGACTATGGCTACACCTTC. This translates into CASSGQDYGYTF.

This clone was found once. The CDR3 nucleotides are TGTGCCAGCAGTGCACGGACAGGGGGCGGCTACACCTTC. Its protein product is CASSARTGGGYTF. The chain uses TRBV2 and TRBJ1-2, with 11 nucleotides matching TRBD1. The CDR3 totals 13 residues. Trimming took 4 bases from V and 8 from J; bases not matched to a gene: 3. The germline V gene encodes CDR1 SNHLY and CDR2 FYNNEI.

The chain combines TRBV4-1 with TRBJ2-5; 9 positions match TRBD2. Per germline, CDR1 MGHRA and CDR2 YSYEKL. Trimming at V came to 4 bases and at J to 4 bases, leaving 10 bases not matched to a gene. The CDR3 loop spans 16 amino acids. DNA of the CDR3: TGCGCCAGCAGCCCCAGGGACAGCGGGAGGACAGAGACCCAGTACTTC. Translated: CASSPRDSGRTETQYF.

The rearrangement links TRBV11-2 to TRBJ2-7; no clear D gene. Germline V CDR1 and CDR2: SGHAT, FQNNGV. This CDR3 has 11 amino acids. The ends were cut back, 5 bases at V and 7 bases at J, with 9 bases in the middle. CDR3 sequence: CASSPTGEQYF. CDR3 DNA: TGTGCCAGCAGCCCTACCGGGGAGCAGTACTTC. Combining the CDR3 with reference TRBV11-2 and TRBJ2-7 gives the whole variable domain EAGVAQSPRYKIIEKRQSVAFWCNPISGHATLYWYQQILGQGPKLLIQFQNNGVVDDSQLPKDRFSAERLKGVDSTLKIQPAKLEDSAVYLCASSPTGEQYFGPGTRLTVT.

This chain uses TRBV2 with TRBJ1-2, with no clear D. This CDR3 spans 12 amino acids. The germline CDR1 and CDR2 sequences are SNHLY and FYNNEI. V was pared by 8 bases and J by 1 base, with 8 bases between. The CDR3 region has the DNA TGTGCCAGCGACACGAGTAACTATGGCTACACCTTC. Its protein product is CASDTSNYGYTF.

This clone was counted between two and nine times. The chain is built from TRBV9 and TRBJ2-1; the match to TRBD2 covers 10 bases. Looked up from germline, CDR1 is SGDLS and CDR2 is YYNGEE. Trimming at V came to 5 bases and at J to 6 bases, leaving 8 bases not matched to a gene. The CDR3 extends over 15 amino acids. The CDR3, as DNA: TGTGCCAGCAGTACCCTAGCGGGAGTCTTCAATGAGCAGTTCTTC. This gives the protein CASSTLAGVFNEQFF.

The V gene is TRBV9, the J gene TRBJ1-1; possible D gene TRBD1, 6 bases. V lost 4 bases and J 6 bases, leaving 19 bases between the germline ends. Germline V gene data show CDR1 as SGDLS and CDR2 as YYNGEE. The CDR3 totals 15 residues. The CDR3 bases are TGTGCCAGCAGCCCAGGGCCAGGGGCTGGGTCTGAAGCTTTCTTT. It encodes CASSPGPGAGSEAFF.

The chain has TRBV29-1 and TRBJ2-5; D remains unclear. The CDR3 sequence is 12 residues long. Trimming cost V 5 bases and J 3 bases, with 10 bases left between them. Per the germline V gene, CDR1 is SQVTM and CDR2 is ANQGSEA. The CDR3 DNA sequence: TGCAGCGTTTCCAGATACAAAGAGACCCAGTACTTC. It translates to CSVSRYKETQYF.